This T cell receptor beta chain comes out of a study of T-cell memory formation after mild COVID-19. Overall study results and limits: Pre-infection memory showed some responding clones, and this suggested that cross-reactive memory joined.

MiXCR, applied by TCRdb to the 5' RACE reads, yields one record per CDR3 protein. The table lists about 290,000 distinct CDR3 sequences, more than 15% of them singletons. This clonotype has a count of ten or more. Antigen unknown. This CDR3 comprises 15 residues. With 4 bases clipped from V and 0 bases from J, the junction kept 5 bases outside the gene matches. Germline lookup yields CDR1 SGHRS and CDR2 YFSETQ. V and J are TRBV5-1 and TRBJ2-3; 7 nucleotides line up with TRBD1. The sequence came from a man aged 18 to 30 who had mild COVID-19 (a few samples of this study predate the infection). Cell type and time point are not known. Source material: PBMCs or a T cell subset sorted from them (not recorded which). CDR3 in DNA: TGCGCCAGCAGCCCGGGACAGCTAAGCACAGATACGCAGTATTTT. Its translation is CASSPGQLSTDTQYF.